This T cell receptor beta chain was captured in a study of CD8+ T cells in alopecia areata. For the study at large: A regimen of oral tofacitinib, 5 to 10 mg twice daily, was given to treated patients. Patients in the study were on tofacitinib for 6 to 18 months, then off it for 6 months. Notes on the study in general: Scalp repertoires also include resident alphabeta T cells from normal skin. Clonality exceeded that of normal scalp in lesional scalp, most notably in alopecia totalis/universalis.

On this clone: Antigen specificity is unknown.

V gave up 5 bases and J gave up 10 bases, with 18 bases separating them. Germline V gene sequence: CDR1 MNHEY, CDR2 SVGAGI. The CDR3 is made up of 15 amino acids. The authors extracted RNA and reverse transcribed it into cDNA as the sequencing template. Here immunoSEQ multiplex PCR was the method, and the copy in TCRdb shows in-frame clones only, minus some. The sample has over 100,000 clones; about 46% are singletons. This clonotype originated in a human donor with alopecia areata. Here the sequenced sample was CD8+ T cells sorted from blood, taken at week 0. The chain uses TRBV6-5 and TRBJ1-6, with a weak D call TRBD1 (5 bases). The CDR3: CASSPPGTASSPLHF. The CDR3 coding sequence is TGTGCCAGCAGTCCCCCCGGGACGGCCAGCTCACCCCTCCACTTT.